The 2 T cell receptor beta chains given below trace back to one sample, sequenced in a study of identical twins. Via MiXCR, TCRdb re-called the 5' RACE reads, giving one row per CDR3 protein. The table has hundreds of thousands of distinct CDR3 sequences, around 20% seen once. This sample also belongs to another study, concerning T cells expressing NK-cell markers.

The sequencing sample was made of PBMCs. Source of these receptors: a woman aged 18 to 35 in good health.

This clonotype was picked up many times. V gene TRBV29-1 combines with J gene TRBJ2-5; weak D call: TRBD1 (5 bases). CDR1 is SQVTM and CDR2 is ANQGSEA in the germline V gene. V dropped 7 bases and J dropped 2 bases, with 8 bases sitting between them. The CDR3 is 11 residues long. DNA of the CDR3: TGCAGCGGGGGCCCTCAAGAGACCCAGTACTTC. Encoded protein: CSGGPQETQYF.

CDR3 sequence: CASSLRTSGGGHEQFF. CDR3 nucleotide sequence: TGTGCCAGCAGCTTAAGAACTAGCGGGGGGGGGCATGAGCAGTTCTTC. The V and J genes are TRBV7-9 and TRBJ2-1; TRBD2 matches at 13 bases. This CDR3 is 16 amino acids long. V shed 2 bases and J 8 bases; nucleotides not matched to a gene: 6. CDR1 is SEHNR and CDR2 is FQNEAQ in the germline V gene (reference sequence).